This T cell receptor beta chain was sequenced in a study of graft-versus-host responses after intestinal transplantation. Data came from immunoSEQ multiplex PCR; TCRdb stores just in-frame clones and leaves some out. The sample carries around 69,000 clones, around 90% recorded once. Germline-derived CDR1 and CDR2 are LNHDA and SQIVND (reference sequence). The CDR3 has 13 amino acids. This clone is medium-sized (0.01 to 0.1%) by share. Its antigen is not known. The receptor was isolated from a human donor who was the organ donor for an intestinal transplant. This sequence joins TRBV19 and TRBJ1-1; 7 nucleotides line up with TRBD1. The material sequenced was unstimulated CD8+ T cells sorted from spleen or lymph node cells, taken before transplant. The CDR3 DNA is TGTGCTACGGGACAGTCTTTAGGGACTGAAGCTTTCTTT. Residues: CATGQSLGTEAFF.